One sample yielded the 27 T cell receptor beta chains listed below, sequenced in a study of T cells in Graves' hyperthyroidism and ophthalmopathy. Amplified regions were TCR beta CDR3 sequences from RNA transcripts. When the TCR CDR3 underwent first-round RT-PCR, the HTBI primer set was used. TCRdb reanalysed the multiplex PCR reads using MiXCR and keeps one entry per CDR3 protein. The table has 250,000 to 300,000 distinct CDR3 sequences, about 14% seen once. Source material: blood. These receptors originate from a woman aged 40 to 55 with Graves' hyperthyroidism that later progressed to Graves' ophthalmopathy.

This clonotype was picked up many times. The V call is TRBV6-5, the J call TRBJ1-4, with D hard to call. CDR3 size: 13 residues. With 2 bases removed from V and 2 bases from J, the gap between germline ends came to 3 bases. Germline V gene sequence: CDR1 MNHEY, CDR2 SVGAGI. This CDR3 is CASSYPTNEKLFF. The CDR3 DNA is TGTGCCAGCAGTTACCCCACTAATGAAAAACTGTTTTTT.

This clonotype was observed many times. V usage is TRBV6-2 or TRBV6-3 and J usage is TRBJ2-7, with 8 bases that match TRBD1. Per germline, CDR1 MNHEY and CDR2 SVGEGT. J was trimmed by 3 bases and V by 10 bases; bases with no gene match: 8. The CDR3 totals 13 residues. The CDR3 nucleotides are TGTGCCATGTCCCGGGACAGGAACTACGAGCAGTACTTC. Protein: CAMSRDRNYEQYF.

Ten or more counts support this clonotype. This chain connects TRBV7-9 to TRBJ2-7; 7 bases are shared with TRBD2. The length of the CDR3 is 15 residues. Unmatched junction bases numbered 10, after V lost 7 bases and J lost 1 base. Germline V gives CDR1 SEHNR, CDR2 FQNEAQ (reference sequence). CDR3 in amino acids: CASIPIWGGSYEQYF. The CDR3 DNA sequence: TGTGCCAGCATCCCAATATGGGGGGGATCCTACGAGCAGTACTTC.

The chain recombines TRBV5-1 with TRBJ2-3; D ambiguous. This CDR3 is 14 amino acids long. Trimming shortened V by 4 bases and J by 1 base, and 10 bases separated the two germline ends. Germline loops: CDR1 SGHRS, CDR2 YFSETQ. CDR3 region: CASSADFRTDTQYF. The CDR3, as DNA: TGCGCCAGCAGCGCTGACTTCCGCACAGATACGCAGTATTTT.

This chain links TRBV6-1 with TRBJ2-1, with D possibly TRBD2 on 6 matching bases. The CDR3 is 15 amino acids. The V gene lost 5 bases and the J gene lost 0 bases, with 11 bases spanning the gap. Germline values: CDR1 MNHNS, CDR2 SASEGT. This CDR3 is CASSWPGLSYNEQFF. CDR3 nucleotides: TGTGCCAGCAGTTGGCCGGGACTCTCCTACAATGAGCAGTTCTTC.

There are many counts of this clonotype. The chain joins TRBV5-6 to TRBJ2-1; maybe TRBD2 (6 bases). This CDR3 has 12 amino acids. Germline-derived CDR1 and CDR2 are SGHDT and YYEEEE. V lost 4 bases and J 9 bases, leaving 11 bases between the germline ends. CDR3 sequence reads: CASSETSGEQFF. CDR3 DNA sequence: TGTGCCAGCAGCGAGACTAGTGGTGAGCAGTTCTTC. Based on the CDR3 plus reference TRBV5-6 and TRBJ2-1, the full variable domain is DAGVTQSPTHLIKTRGQQVTLRCSPKSGHDTVSWYQQALGQGPQFIFQYYEEEERQRGNFPDRFSGHQFPNYSSELNVNALLLGDSALYLCASSETSGEQFFGPGTRLTVL.

This clonotype was observed many times. This chain connects TRBV10-1 to TRBJ2-7, with TRBD2 as a possible D gene (6 bases). V lost 3 bases to trimming and J lost 2 bases, with 20 bases between them. Germline CDR1 reads WNHNN; CDR2 reads SYGVQD (reference sequence). This CDR3 spans 17 amino acids. CDR3 region: CASSELGGTHLTYEQYF. DNA of the CDR3: TGCGCCAGCAGTGAATTGGGAGGCACCCACCTAACCTACGAGCAGTACTTC.

The chain links TRBV2 to TRBJ2-1, with 8 bases aligning to TRBD1. Germline V gene lookup returns CDR1 SNHLY and CDR2 FYNNEI. The CDR3 extends over 14 amino acids. Unmatched junction bases numbered 11, after V lost 6 bases and J lost 10 bases. CDR3: CASRTDRAYLEQFF. DNA for the CDR3: TGTGCCAGCAGGACGGACAGGGCATACCTAGAGCAGTTCTTC. Full variable domain (outside the CDR3, taken from reference TRBV2 and TRBJ2-1): EPEVTQTPSHQVTQMGQEVILRCVPISNHLYFYWYRQILGQKVEFLVSFYNNEISEKSEIFDDQFSVERPDGSNFTLKIRSTKLEDSAMYFCASRTDRAYLEQFFGPGTRLTVL.

This chain links TRBV6-1 with TRBJ2-2, with 7 bases matching TRBD1. The CDR3 runs 14 residues. CDR1 and CDR2 from the germline V gene are MNHNS and SASEGT. Germline trimming cut 4 bases from V and 2 bases from J; bases unmatched to any gene: 1. CDR3 residues: CASSAGGNTGELFF. CDR3 sequence (DNA): TGTGCCAGCAGTGCAGGGGGAAACACCGGGGAGCTGTTTTTT.

The gene calls are TRBV2 and TRBJ1-2; no definite D call. V lost 5 bases and J lost 3, with 16 bases in between. The germline CDR1 and CDR2 sequences are SNHLY and FYNNEI. The CDR3 is 15 residues long. CDR3 sequence: CASSFLEGAYYGYTF. The DNA of the CDR3 is TGTGCCAGCAGTTTCCTGGAGGGTGCTTACTATGGCTACACCTTC.

In its sample, this clonotype was seen many times. A much larger clone differs by one base, so this may be a read error. The V and J genes are TRBV28 and TRBJ2-1; no firm D call. The V gene lost 6 bases and the J gene lost 4 bases, with 4 bases spanning the gap. This CDR3 is 11 amino acids long. The V gene's germline CDR1 is MDHEN and CDR2 SYDVKM. CDR3 loop: CASRLYNEQFF. The CDR3 DNA is TGTGCCAGCAGACTATACAATGAGCAGTTCTTC. Combining the CDR3 with reference TRBV28 and TRBJ2-1 gives the whole variable domain DVKVTQSSRYLVKRTGEKVFLECVQDMDHENMFWYRQDPGLGLRLIYFSYDVKMKEKGDIPEGYSVSREKKERFSLILESASTNQTSMYLCASRLYNEQFFGPGTRLTVL.

This clonotype was seen many times. DNA of the CDR3: TGTGCCAGCAGCCACGGACGTAGTGGGACTAGTCCGTTCTTC. Its translation is CASSHGRSGTSPFF. The chain recombines TRBV13 with TRBJ2-1, with 8 bases matching TRBD2. Unmatched junction bases numbered 15, after V lost 5 bases and J lost 15 bases. There are 14 residues in the CDR3. The germline gives CDR1 PRHDT, CDR2 FYEKMQ (reference sequence).

The chain is built from TRBV6-5 and TRBJ1-1; 9 bases fit TRBD1. Trimming took 0 bases from V and 9 from J; bases not matched to a gene: 5. This CDR3 spans 14 amino acids. Germline lookup yields CDR1 MNHEY and CDR2 SVGAGI. Here the CDR3 DNA reads TGTGCCAGCAGTTACTCGGGGACAGGGAGAAAAGCTTTCTTT. Protein: CASSYSGTGRKAFF.

Remarks on this clonotype: The conserved closing phenylalanine or tryptophan is absent in this CDR3, likely reflecting a read error. The genes are TRBV2 and TRBJ2-7; a possible D gene is TRBD2 (5 bases). Trimming cost V 6 bases and J 0 bases, with 15 bases left between them. Germline-derived CDR1 and CDR2 are SNHLY and FYNNEI. The CDR3 totals 15 residues. This CDR3 is CASSLAGESSYEQYY. The CDR3, as DNA: TGTGCCAGCAGCTTAGCTGGGGAGAGCTCCTACGAGCAGTACTAC.

This clonotype appeared many times. The genes are TRBV11-2 and TRBJ2-5; 7 nucleotides agree with TRBD2. In germline, CDR1 is SGHAT, CDR2 FQNNGV. The CDR3 has 15 residues. With V trimmed by 5 bases and J by 2 bases, 8 bases remained unmatched. For the CDR3, the DNA is TGTGCCAGCAGCCTTGGACTAGTGGATCAAGAGACCCAGTACTTC. Translating it yields CASSLGLVDQETQYF.

This clonotype was counted at least ten times. The rearrangement links TRBV20-1 to TRBJ2-7; no clear D gene. The CDR3 is 16 residues long. Trimming shortened V by 4 bases and J by 2 bases, and 21 bases separated the two germline ends. Germline values: CDR1 DFQATT, CDR2 SNEGSKA (reference sequence). The CDR3, as DNA: TGCAGTGCTACGGATGCGTTTGGTAGCAGCGCCTACGAGCAGTACTTC. Translated, it gives CSATDAFGSSAYEQYF.

The chain recombines TRBV11-2 with TRBJ1-3; D is perhaps TRBD1 (5 bases). This CDR3 contains 13 residues. From germline, CDR1 is SGHAT and CDR2 FQNNGV. V was cut by 4 bases and J by 6 bases, with 10 bases left in between. The CDR3 DNA reads TGTGCCAGCAGCTCCGGGACGCTAAACACCATATATTTT. Encoded protein: CASSSGTLNTIYF.

The chain uses TRBV5-6 and TRBJ1-2, with D unresolved. V was cut by 4 bases and J by 4 bases, with 20 bases left in between. Per germline, CDR1 SGHDT and CDR2 YYEEEE. This CDR3 is 16 amino acids long. For the CDR3, the DNA is TGTGCCAGCAGCCCGACCGCGAAGGTGTCCTTCTATGGCTACACCTTC. This sequence encodes CASSPTAKVSFYGYTF. Using reference TRBV5-6 and TRBJ1-2 for the parts outside the CDR3, the full variable domain is DAGVTQSPTHLIKTRGQQVTLRCSPKSGHDTVSWYQQALGQGPQFIFQYYEEEERQRGNFPDRFSGHQFPNYSSELNVNALLLGDSALYLCASSPTAKVSFYGYTFGSGTRLTVV.

This chain uses TRBV5-1 with TRBJ1-1; no clear D. The CDR3 consists of 15 residues. The germline V gene has CDR1 SGHRS and CDR2 YFSETQ. V lost 0 bases to trimming and J lost 0 bases, with 9 bases between them. This CDR3 is CASSLGSALNTEAFF. The CDR3 bases are TGCGCCAGCAGCTTGGGGTCAGCTTTGAACACTGAAGCTTTCTTT.

This clonotype has a count of ten or more. The V gene is TRBV12-3 or TRBV12-4, the J gene TRBJ2-3; perhaps TRBD2 as D (6 bases). This CDR3 is 14 amino acids long. V dropped 5 bases and J dropped 2 bases, with 11 bases sitting between them. CDR3 loop: CASSRDSYTDTQYF. The CDR3 coding sequence is TGTGCCAGCAGTCGGGACTCTTACACAGATACGCAGTATTTT.

This clonotype was seen only a few times. This chain connects TRBV7-9 to TRBJ2-1, with 12 bases fitting TRBD2. This CDR3 has 15 amino acids. Germline-derived CDR1 and CDR2 are SEHNR and FQNEAQ (reference sequence). Trimming took 5 bases from V and 8 from J; bases not matched to a gene: 7. The CDR3 region is CASSARTSGNHEQFF. In nucleotides, the CDR3 is TGTGCCAGCAGCGCTAGGACTAGCGGGAACCATGAGCAGTTCTTC.

The V gene is TRBV4-1, the J gene TRBJ1-1, with unresolved D. The CDR3 covers 12 residues. From germline, CDR1 is MGHRA and CDR2 YSYEKL. V was clipped by 3 bases and J by 11 bases, with 13 bases between them. The CDR3 protein is CASSQGWGGAFF. The CDR3 DNA follows: TGCGCCAGCAGCCAGGGGTGGGGAGGGGCTTTCTTT.

A remark on this clonotype: This may be a read error, as it is one base from a much larger clone. J is TRBJ2-7 and V is TRBV7-2; D not resolved. With 5 bases removed from V and 4 bases from J, the gap between germline ends came to 30 bases. The V gene's germline CDR1 is SGHTA and CDR2 FQGNSA. CDR3 length: 19 amino acids. CDR3 residues: CASSLRQHEGRRRLYEQYF. The CDR3 nucleotides are TGTGCCAGCAGCCTCAGACAACACGAAGGCCGACGACGCCTATACGAGCAGTACTTC. Drawing the rest from reference TRBV7-2 and TRBJ2-7, the complete variable domain is GAGVSQSPSNKVTEKGKDVELRCDPISGHTALYWYRQSLGQGLEFLIYFQGNSAPDKSGLPSDRFSAERTGGSVSTLTIQRTQQEDSAVYLCASSLRQHEGRRRLYEQYFGPGTRLTVT.

This clonotype was found many times. This rearrangement joins TRBV28 to TRBJ2-7, with 11 positions matching TRBD2. The germline V gene encodes CDR1 MDHEN and CDR2 SYDVKM. The CDR3 spans 17 residues. J lost 5 bases, V lost 4 bases, and 13 bases had no gene match. CDR3 in amino acids: CASSSAELAGALNEQYF. CDR3 DNA: TGTGCCAGCAGTTCCGCAGAACTAGCGGGAGCTTTGAACGAGCAGTACTTC.

The CDR3, as DNA: TGTGCCAGCAGCTTAGTCGGGTACAATGAGCAGTTCTTC. Amino acid sequence: CASSLVGYNEQFF. The rearrangement joins TRBV7-2 to TRBJ2-1; D not resolved. V lost 1 base and J 4 bases, leaving 5 bases between the germline ends. The CDR3 length is 13 residues. Germline CDR1 reads SGHTA; CDR2 reads FQGNSA.

The rearrangement uses TRBV27 and TRBJ2-1; TRBD2 is a possible D gene (7 bases). Trimming shortened V by 7 bases and J by 10 bases, and 26 bases separated the two germline ends. Germline CDR1 MNHEY, CDR2 SMNVEV (reference sequence). The length of the CDR3 is 16 residues. The CDR3 loop reads CASTFLVEGGRGEQFF. As DNA, the CDR3 is TGTGCCAGCACCTTCCTGGTGGAGGGGGGGAGAGGGGAGCAGTTCTTC.

This clonotype was recorded many times. The V gene is TRBV12-3 or TRBV12-4, the J gene TRBJ2-6; D tentatively reads TRBD1 or TRBD2 (5 bases each). The CDR3 consists of 17 residues. V lost 6 bases, J lost 0 bases, and 15 bases lay in between. The DNA of the CDR3 is TGTGCCAGCAGCGGGACCGTCAGATTCTCTGGGGCCAACGTCCTGACTTTC. Protein sequence: CASSGTVRFSGANVLTF.